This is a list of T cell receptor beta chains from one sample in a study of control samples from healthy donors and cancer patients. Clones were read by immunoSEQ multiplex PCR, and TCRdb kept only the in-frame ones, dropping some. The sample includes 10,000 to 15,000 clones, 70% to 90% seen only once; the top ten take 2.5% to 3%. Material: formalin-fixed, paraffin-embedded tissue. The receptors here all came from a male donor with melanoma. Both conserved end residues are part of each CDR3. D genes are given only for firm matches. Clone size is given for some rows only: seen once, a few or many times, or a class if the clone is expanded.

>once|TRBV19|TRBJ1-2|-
CASSFYFLGVNYGYTF
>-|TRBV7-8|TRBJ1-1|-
CASSPGRSGTEAFF
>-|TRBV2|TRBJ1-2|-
CASSYKHGLGGYTF
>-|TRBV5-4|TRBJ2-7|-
CASSLSSLPSYEQYF
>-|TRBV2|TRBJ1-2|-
CASRPGSSGGYTF
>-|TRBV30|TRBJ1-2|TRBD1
CAWSSRTGVYGYGGYTF
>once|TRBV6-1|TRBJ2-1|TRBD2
CASSELAGAANEQFF
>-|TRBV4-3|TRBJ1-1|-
CASSHSVLNTEAFF
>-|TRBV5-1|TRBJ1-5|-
CASSLMAGGNQPQHF
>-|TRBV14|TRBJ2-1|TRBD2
CASSHLLARNEQFF
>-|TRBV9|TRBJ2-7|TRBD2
CASSVGAPGGGSLREQYF
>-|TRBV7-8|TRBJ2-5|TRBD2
CASSLETRTSGETQYF
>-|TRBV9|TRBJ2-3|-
CASSVARPSSELLYSTDTQYF
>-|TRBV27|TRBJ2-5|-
CASSLGPTRLETQYF
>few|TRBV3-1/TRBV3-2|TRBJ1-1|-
CASSQGVTEAFF
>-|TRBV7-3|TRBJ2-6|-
CASSSSSGANVLTF
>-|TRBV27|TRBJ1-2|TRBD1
CASRRGQFWGRAESGYTF
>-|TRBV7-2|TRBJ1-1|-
CASSLAAGPNTEAFF
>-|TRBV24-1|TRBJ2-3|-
CATSGGLSTDTQYF
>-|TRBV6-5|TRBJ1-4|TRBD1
CASSYSGQSIVKKLFF
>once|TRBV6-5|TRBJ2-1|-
CASSLGGTPYNEQFF
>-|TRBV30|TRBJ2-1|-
CAWSVGKGHSSYNEQFF
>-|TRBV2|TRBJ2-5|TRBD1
CASRQTSTGAETQYF
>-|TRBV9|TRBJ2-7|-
CASSTTPGLTGGDEQYF
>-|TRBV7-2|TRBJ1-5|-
CASSLGPNQPQHF
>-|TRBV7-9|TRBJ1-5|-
CASSRDTGNQPQHF
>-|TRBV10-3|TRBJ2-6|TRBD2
CAISGGTRSGANVLTF
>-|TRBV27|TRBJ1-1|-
CASRDRVTEAFF
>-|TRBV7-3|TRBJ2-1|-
CASSLTSRGGEQFF
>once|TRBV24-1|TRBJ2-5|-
CATSDLGSGLQETQYF
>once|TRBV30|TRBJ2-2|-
CAWSWGNTGELFF
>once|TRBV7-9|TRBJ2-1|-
CASSPSEGGGQFF
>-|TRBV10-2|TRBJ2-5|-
CASSESSGTQYF
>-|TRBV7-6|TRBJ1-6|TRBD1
CASSLGGTGVSPLHF
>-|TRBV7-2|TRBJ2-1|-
CASSKGGNEQFF
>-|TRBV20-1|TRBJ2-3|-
CSASRDTQYF
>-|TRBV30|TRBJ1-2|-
CAWRDAANYGYTF
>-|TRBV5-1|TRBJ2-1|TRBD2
CASHGSGASGKVVIMGNEQFF
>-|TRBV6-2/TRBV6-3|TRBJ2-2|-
CASSHPQRRFTGELFF
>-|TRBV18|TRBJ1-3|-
CASSPPSRSGNTIYF
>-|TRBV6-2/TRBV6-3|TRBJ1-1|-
CASSTGTKSTEAFF
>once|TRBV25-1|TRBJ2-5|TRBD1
CASRPGTGREETQYF
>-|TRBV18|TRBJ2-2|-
CASSVGTPLTGELFF
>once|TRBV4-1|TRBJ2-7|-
CASSQVDLGVTYEQYF
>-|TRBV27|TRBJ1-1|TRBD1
CASSTMTGGNTEAFF
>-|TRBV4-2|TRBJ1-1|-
CASSYMGVGEAFF
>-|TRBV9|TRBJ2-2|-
CASRRGPDTGELFF
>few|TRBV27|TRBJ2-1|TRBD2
CASSLMAGEAYNEQFF
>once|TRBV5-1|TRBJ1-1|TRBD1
CASSITLTGAEAFF
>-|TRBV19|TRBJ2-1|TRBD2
CASSETSGTINEQFF
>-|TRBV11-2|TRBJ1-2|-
CASSTGGFEGYTF
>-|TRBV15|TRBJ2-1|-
CATSRGPHWGALYNEQFF
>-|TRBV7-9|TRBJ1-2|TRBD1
CASKRQGLYYGYTF
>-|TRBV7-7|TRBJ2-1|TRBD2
CASSQTSGSYNEQFF
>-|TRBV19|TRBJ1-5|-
CASRPRNSDNQPQHF
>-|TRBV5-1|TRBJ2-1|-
CASSLRGEQFF